A single sample is the source of the 25 T cell receptor beta chains below, sequenced in a study of blood T cells in healthy people across ages. Through a sample-barcoded 5' primer and a J-beta primer mix, a second PCR was run for about 6 to 12 cycles. TCRdb itself ran the 5' RACE reads through MiXCR, one entry per CDR3 protein. The sample consists of 1.5 million to 2 million distinct CDR3 sequences, around 35% of them appearing once. Sequenced material: blood. The source is a woman under 40 in good health.

This clonotype was recorded at least ten times. This sequence joins TRBV20-1 and TRBJ1-2; D gene ambiguous. Between the trimmed V and J ends, which lost 1 base and 1 base, there was a span of 7 bases. This CDR3 has 13 amino acids. Germline V gene lookup returns CDR1 DFQATT and CDR2 SNEGSKA (reference sequence). The CDR3 protein is CSARVGINYGYTF. Written as DNA, the CDR3 is TGCAGTGCTAGAGTCGGGATTAACTATGGCTACACCTTC.

This clonotype was seen a handful of times. The V call is TRBV18, the J call TRBJ2-1; 7 bases match TRBD1. Germline CDR1 KGHSH, CDR2 LQKENI. The V gene end was trimmed by 4 bases and the J gene end by 0 bases; junction bases not matched to a gene: 9. The CDR3 has 17 residues. The CDR3 region is CASSLNFGDSSYNEQFF. DNA for the CDR3: TGTGCCAGCTCACTGAATTTTGGGGACAGCTCCTACAATGAGCAGTTCTTC.

The V and J genes are TRBV5-5 and TRBJ1-6, with 11 positions matching TRBD1. CDR1 and CDR2 (germline): SGHKS, YYEKEE (reference sequence). The V gene end was trimmed by 5 bases and the J gene end by 8 bases; junction bases not matched to a gene: 6. The CDR3 loop spans 15 amino acids. The CDR3 sequence is CASRPGQGGDSPLHF. The CDR3 DNA reads as TGTGCCAGCAGACCGGGACAGGGGGGGGATTCACCCCTCCACTTT.

This clonotype has more than one count but fewer than ten. The rearrangement joins TRBV7-9 to TRBJ2-1; maybe TRBD1 (5 bases). Trimming removed 4 bases from V and 8 bases from J, with 18 bases in between. Germline loops: CDR1 SEHNR, CDR2 FQNEAQ (reference sequence). The length of the CDR3 is 15 residues. The CDR3 DNA reads TGTGCCAGCAGCTCGACAGAGCACCCTGGGGATGAGCAGTTCTTC. Translated, it gives CASSSTEHPGDEQFF.

This clonotype was detected a few times. V usage is TRBV25-1 and J usage is TRBJ1-6; D call uncertain. The V gene lost 4 bases and the J gene lost 14 bases, with 12 bases spanning the gap. Germline loops: CDR1 MGHDK, CDR2 SYGVNS. CDR3 length: 12 residues. The CDR3 loop reads CASSAQAGTLHF. The CDR3 bases are TGTGCCAGCAGTGCGCAGGCTGGGACCCTCCACTTT.

In this sample, this clonotype turned up a few times. The chain is built from TRBV20-1 and TRBJ2-3; the D is unclear. V gave up 0 bases and J gave up 0 bases, with 19 bases separating them. Per the germline V gene, CDR1 is DFQATT and CDR2 is SNEGSKA (reference sequence). This CDR3 region has 18 residues. The CDR3 reads CSAREIFMSALSTDTQYF. In DNA form, the CDR3 reads TGCAGTGCTAGAGAAATATTCATGTCAGCCCTTAGCACAGATACGCAGTATTTT.

Comments on this clonotype: One end of the junction varies from germline; a read error may be responsible. The CDR3 protein is CVSSMTGYEQYF. In nucleotides, the CDR3 is TGTGTCAGCAGCATGACAGGCTACGAGCAGTACTTC. The chain employs TRBV7-9 and TRBJ2-7; D may be TRBD1 (6 bases). The CDR3 is 12 residues long. Germline V CDR1 and CDR2: SEHNR, FQNEAQ (reference sequence).

Only a few counts were recorded for this clonotype. The chain's CDR3 is CSARRSGGAYEQYF. CDR3 in DNA: TGCAGTGCTAGAAGGAGCGGGGGGGCCTACGAGCAGTACTTC. This chain joins TRBV20-1 and TRBJ2-7, with 10 bases fitting TRBD2. Per the germline V gene, CDR1 is DFQATT and CDR2 is SNEGSKA (reference sequence). This CDR3 is built from 14 residues. V shed 2 bases and J 2 bases; nucleotides not matched to a gene: 3.

This rearrangement joins TRBV2 to TRBJ2-7; TRBD2 matches at 10 bases. The CDR3 length is 15 residues. Trimming removed 5 bases from V and 7 bases from J; junction bases left unmatched: 11. Germline V lookup: CDR1 SNHLY, CDR2 FYNNEI. The CDR3 DNA sequence: TGTGCCAGCAGTTGGGGGCTAGCGGGAGTGGGGGAGCAGTACTTC. As protein: CASSWGLAGVGEQYF.

This clonotype was observed many times. CDR3 bases: TGCGCCAGCAGTTCCCGAACTGACGGCTTCCCTTCCTACGAGCAGTACTTC. Translation: CASSSRTDGFPSYEQYF. The chain couples TRBV5-1 to TRBJ2-7; no reliable D call. With 5 bases removed from V and 1 base from J, the gap between germline ends came to 22 bases. CDR3 size: 17 residues. CDR1 and CDR2 (germline): SGHRS, YFSETQ.

The chain uses TRBV7-9 and TRBJ2-1; 9 bases are shared with TRBD1. J lost 8 bases, V lost 5 bases, and 13 bases had no gene match. In germline, CDR1 is SEHNR, CDR2 FQNEAQ (reference sequence). The CDR3 sequence is 16 residues long. DNA of the CDR3: TGTGCCAGCAGCGTACAACCGGGACAGGGTGTCCATGAGCAGTTCTTC. Protein product: CASSVQPGQGVHEQFF.

The chain carries TRBV13 and TRBJ2-1, with D possibly matching TRBD2 (7 bases). TRBJ2-7 matches the DNA end more closely, so the J call is doubtful. This CDR3 spans 15 amino acids. Looked up from germline, CDR1 is PRHDT and CDR2 is FYEKMQ (reference sequence). CDR3 region: CASSFTGLGGNEQYF. The CDR3 DNA sequence: TGTGCCAGCAGCTTCACCGGACTAGGGGGGAATGAGCAGTACTTC.

The table lists this clonotype with a few counts. This rearrangement joins TRBV20-1 to TRBJ2-3; 7 nucleotides align to TRBD2. Germline V CDR1 and CDR2: DFQATT, SNEGSKA (reference sequence). J gave up 2 bases and V 8 bases, and 10 bases lay outside the gene matches. The CDR3 is made up of 14 amino acids. The CDR3 DNA follows: TGCAGTCCGAGACTAGCTCAAGCCACAGATACGCAGTATTTT. Its translation is CSPRLAQATDTQYF.

This clonotype is a singleton in its sample. This CDR3 is CASSDSTVRGRVSNTEAFF. CDR3 DNA sequence: TGTGCCAGCAGTGACTCGACAGTGCGGGGGAGAGTGTCAAACACTGAAGCTTTCTTT. The chain carries TRBV6-4 and TRBJ1-1, with D tentatively TRBD1 (5 bases). In germline, CDR1 is MRHNA, CDR2 SNTAGT. The CDR3 consists of 19 residues. Deletions cut 0 bases from V and 2 bases from J, with 22 bases between.

This clonotype showed up many times. V gene TRBV27 combines with J gene TRBJ2-7, with D possibly being TRBD2 (6 bases). Trimming left V 3 bases short and J 1 base short, with 13 bases between. CDR3 length: 15 residues. The germline V gene has CDR1 MNHEY and CDR2 SMNVEV (reference sequence). The CDR3 region is CASSLGFGGSYEQYF. CDR3 DNA: TGTGCCAGCAGTTTGGGGTTCGGGGGATCCTACGAGCAGTACTTC.

The gene calls are TRBV6-1 and TRBJ2-1, with D tentatively TRBD2 (6 bases). Germline lookup yields CDR1 MNHNS and CDR2 SASEGT. The V end lost 2 bases, the J end lost 3 bases, and 11 bases lay between the germline ends. The CDR3 runs 15 residues. The CDR3: CASSESRGLYNEQFF. CDR3 DNA sequence: TGTGCCAGCAGTGAATCGCGGGGCCTCTACAATGAGCAGTTCTTC.

There are a few counts of this clonotype. The V and J genes are TRBV11-1 and TRBJ2-1; 9 nucleotides align to TRBD1. This CDR3 is 14 amino acids long. V shed 4 bases, J shed 10 bases, and the junction held 8 bases outside the gene matches. Germline V gene lookup returns CDR1 SGHAT and CDR2 FQDESV (reference sequence). The chain's CDR3 is CASSSRTGVGEQFF. CDR3 bases: TGTGCCAGCAGCTCTCGGACAGGGGTGGGGGAGCAGTTCTTC.

This clonotype has only a few counts. The gene calls are TRBV28 and TRBJ2-1; no reliable D call. The CDR3 extends over 14 amino acids. V dropped 3 bases and J dropped 7 bases, with 13 bases sitting between them. The germline V gene encodes CDR1 MDHEN and CDR2 SYDVKM. The CDR3 is CASSLGVKVNEQFF. The CDR3 DNA reads TGTGCCAGCAGTTTGGGCGTTAAGGTAAATGAGCAGTTCTTC.

This clonotype was seen once. The DNA for the CDR3 is TGTGCCAGCAGCACCCGACCTGACTCCGGGACGAACTATGGCTACACCTTC. It encodes CASSTRPDSGTNYGYTF. The J gene is TRBJ1-2, the V gene TRBV7-2; perhaps TRBD1 as D (5 bases). This CDR3 has 17 amino acids. The germline V and J ends were trimmed by 5 bases and 2 bases, with 21 bases remaining between them. CDR1 is SGHTA, CDR2 FQGNSA, per germline.

In regard to this clonotype: Its ends do not fully match the called genes, so a read error is possible. The chain joins TRBV12-3 or TRBV12-4 to TRBJ2-3; D is undetermined. This CDR3 is 15 amino acids long. CDR3 sequence (DNA): TGTGCCAGCAGTTTAACCCTAGTGGCTACAGATACGGAGTATTTT. Encoded protein: CASSLTLVATDTEYF.

This clonotype turned up a few times. The V gene is TRBV6-2 or TRBV6-3, the J gene TRBJ1-2; 7 bases agree with TRBD1. From germline, CDR1 is MNHEY and CDR2 SVGEGT. The J segment lost 6 bases and the V segment lost 7 bases, leaving 2 bases of the junction unmatched. The CDR3 spans 11 residues. CDR3: CASNRGNGYTF. CDR3 in DNA: TGTGCCAGCAACAGGGGAAATGGCTACACCTTC.

In its sample, this clonotype was seen a few times. V is TRBV2 and J is TRBJ1-6; perhaps TRBD1 as D (6 bases). This CDR3 is built from 15 residues. The germline V and J ends were trimmed by 9 bases and 5 bases, with 17 bases remaining between them. Per germline, CDR1 SNHLY and CDR2 FYNNEI. Here the CDR3 DNA reads TGTGCCAGGAGCAACGTTGGACAGAATAATTCACCCCTCCACTTT. It yields the protein CARSNVGQNNSPLHF.

There are many counts of this clonotype. CDR3 sequence (DNA): TGCAGTGCTAGAGGGGGAAGGGTCACAGATACGCAGTATTTT. It codes for CSARGGRVTDTQYF. This sequence joins TRBV20-1 and TRBJ2-3; no definite D call. Trimming removed 1 base from V and 2 bases from J, with 10 bases in between. The CDR3 has 14 amino acids. Germline V gene lookup returns CDR1 DFQATT and CDR2 SNEGSKA (reference sequence).

This clonotype was recorded many times. The rearrangement joins TRBV10-3 to TRBJ2-7; TRBD1 matches 11 bases. After removal of 6 bases from V and 3 bases from J, the junction contained 1 base not matched to a gene. Germline CDR1 reads ENHRY; CDR2 reads SYGVKD. The CDR3 is 13 amino acids. CDR3 nucleotide sequence: TGTGCCATCAGGGGACAGGGGGACTACGAGCAGTACTTC. Protein sequence: CAIRGQGDYEQYF.

The CDR3 spells CASSLATGLEGSGYTF. DNA for the CDR3: TGTGCCAGCAGCTTGGCTACAGGGTTGGAGGGATCTGGCTACACCTTC. The rearrangement uses TRBV5-6 and TRBJ1-2, with a tentative D call TRBD1 (6 bases). Trimming removed 0 bases at V and 7 bases at J, with 19 bases between. The CDR3 contains 16 residues. Germline V gives CDR1 SGHDT, CDR2 YYEEEE. Filled out from reference TRBV5-6 and TRBJ1-2, the complete variable domain reads DAGVTQSPTHLIKTRGQQVTLRCSPKSGHDTVSWYQQALGQGPQFIFQYYEEEERQRGNFPDRFSGHQFPNYSSELNVNALLLGDSALYLCASSLATGLEGSGYTFGSGTRLTVV.